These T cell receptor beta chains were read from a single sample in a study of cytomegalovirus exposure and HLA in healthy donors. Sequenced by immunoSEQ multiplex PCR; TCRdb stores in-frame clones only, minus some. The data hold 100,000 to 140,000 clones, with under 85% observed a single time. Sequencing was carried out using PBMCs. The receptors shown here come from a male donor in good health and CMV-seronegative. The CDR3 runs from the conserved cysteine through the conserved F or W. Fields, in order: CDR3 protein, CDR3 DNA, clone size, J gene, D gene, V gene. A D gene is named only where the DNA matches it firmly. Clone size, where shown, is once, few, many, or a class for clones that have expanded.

CASSPGIQSGANVLTF TGTGCCAGCAGTCCCGGGATCCAATCTGGGGCCAACGTCCTGACTTTC . TRBJ2-6 . TRBV6-6
CASSFQRGKNNEQFF TGTGCCAGTAGTTTCCAGCGGGGGAAAAACAATGAGCAGTTCTTC . TRBJ2-1 TRBD2 TRBV19
CASSLGLANNEQFF TGTGCCAGCAGCCTCGGACTAGCCAATAATGAGCAGTTCTTC few TRBJ2-1 TRBD2 TRBV11-2
CASSSTSGYEQYF TGTGCCAGCAGCTCGACTAGCGGCTACGAGCAGTACTTC . TRBJ2-7 TRBD2 TRBV5-6
CASSFAGGGVQYF TGTGCCAGCAGCTTTGCAGGGGGCGGCGTGCAGTACTTC . TRBJ2-7 TRBD1 TRBV7-2
CASSLGGVRTNTEAFF TGTGCCAGCAGCTTGGGGGGCGTCAGGACGAACACTGAAGCTTTCTTT few TRBJ1-1 . TRBV5-4
CASSPSTAGMTEAFF TGTGCCAGTAGTCCATCGACAGCCGGAATGACTGAAGCTTTCTTT . TRBJ1-1 . TRBV19
CASSQVQGDEQYF TGCGCCAGCAGCCAAGTGCAGGGGGACGAGCAGTACTTC few TRBJ2-7 TRBD1 TRBV4-1
CASSLYGSGYTF TGTGCCAGCAGTTTATATGGCAGTGGCTACACCTTC . TRBJ1-2 . TRBV28
CASSLQGMNTEAFF TGTGCCAGCAGCTTGCAGGGAATGAACACTGAAGCTTTCTTT few TRBJ1-1 . TRBV5-5
CASSLTRTGTDGYTF TGTGCCAGCAGTCTAACCCGGACAGGGACGGATGGCTACACCTTC . TRBJ1-2 TRBD1 TRBV27
CASSSDPGQGAYSNQPQHF TGCGCCAGCAGCTCAGACCCGGGACAGGGGGCCTATAGCAATCAGCCCCAGCATTTT . TRBJ1-5 TRBD1 TRBV5-1
CASSLRPGTEAFF TGCGCCAGCAGCTTGCGACCAGGGACTGAAGCTTTCTTT . TRBJ1-1 . TRBV5-1
CATSRYRGQGNEQFF TGTGCCACCAGCAGATACAGGGGGCAAGGCAATGAGCAGTTCTTC . TRBJ2-1 TRBD1 TRBV15
CASRETRSSRGGKGSYNEQFF TGTGCCAGCAGAGAAACCAGGTCATCCCGGGGGGGGAAAGGGTCCTACAATGAGCAGTTCTTC once TRBJ2-1 TRBD2 TRBV7-8
CASSYAEHRGANEKLFF TGTGCCAGCAGCTATGCGGAACACAGGGGAGCTAATGAAAAACTGTTTTTT . TRBJ1-4 TRBD1 TRBV13
CASSQTRQGVGLEQYF TGCGCCAGCAGCCAAACGAGACAGGGAGTGGGCCTCGAGCAGTACTTC once TRBJ2-7 TRBD1 TRBV4-1
CASRPGTGGRYGYTF TGTGCCAGTAGGCCCGGGACAGGGGGCAGATATGGCTACACCTTC . TRBJ1-2 TRBD1 TRBV7-9
CASSNKPGQHNQPQHF TGTGCCAGCAGTAATAAACCGGGACAGCACAATCAGCCCCAGCATTTT few TRBJ1-5 TRBD1 TRBV5-8
CASSKGAGNGCRGEQYF TGTGCCAGCAGCAAAGGCGCAGGGAATGGGTGCAGGGGCGAGCAGTACTTC . TRBJ2-7 . TRBV21-1
CASSGIRGQVSGELFF TGTGCCAGCAGTGGCATTAGGGGGCAGGTGTCCGGGGAGCTGTTTTTT . TRBJ2-2 TRBD1 TRBV2
CASSDIQGALTEAFF TGTGCCAGCAGTGATATACAGGGGGCTCTCACTGAAGCTTTCTTT . TRBJ1-1 TRBD1 TRBV25-1
CASSQETGGAFGYTF TGTGCCAGCAGCCAAGAGACAGGGGGCGCGTTTGGCTACACCTTC . TRBJ1-2 TRBD1 TRBV4-2
CASSLGGPSGPQETQYF TGCGCCAGCAGCTTGGGGGGGCCTAGCGGGCCCCAAGAGACCCAGTACTTC once TRBJ2-5 TRBD2 TRBV5-1
CASSLSSGYTF TGTGCCAGCAGTTTATCGAGTGGCTACACCTTC . TRBJ1-2 . TRBV28
CASSLTSGTDTQYF TGCGCCAGCAGCTTGACTAGCGGCACAGATACGCAGTATTTT few TRBJ2-3 TRBD2 TRBV5-1
CASREALAGVRSYNEQFF TGTGCCAGCAGAGAGGCACTAGCGGGAGTAAGGTCCTACAATGAGCAGTTCTTC few TRBJ2-1 TRBD2 TRBV7-2
CASSLALTGDQPQHF TGTGCCAGCAGCTTAGCGTTGACAGGGGATCAGCCCCAGCATTTT . TRBJ1-5 TRBD1 TRBV7-2
CASSVQGNYGYTF TGTGCCAGCAGTGTACAGGGTAACTATGGCTACACCTTC . TRBJ1-2 . TRBV6-1
CASSFGGADYGYTF TGTGCCAGCAGTTTCGGTGGGGCCGACTATGGCTACACCTTC . TRBJ1-2 . TRBV27
CASSFKSTDSYNEQFF TGTGCCAGCAGCTTTAAGTCGACAGACAGCTACAATGAGCAGTTCTTC . TRBJ2-1 . TRBV7-6
CASSQTGVTEAFF TGTGCCAGCAGCCAGACAGGGGTCACTGAAGCTTTCTTT . TRBJ1-1 TRBD1 TRBV14
CASSLVLAGGEETQYF TGCGCCAGCAGCTTGGTTCTAGCGGGAGGAGAAGAGACCCAGTACTTC . TRBJ2-5 TRBD2 TRBV5-1
CASSYADRGDTEAFF TGTGCCAGCAGTTACGCAGACAGGGGAGATACTGAAGCTTTCTTT . TRBJ1-1 TRBD1 TRBV6-5
CASSRAYSGANVLTF TGTGCCAGCAGTCGCGCGTACTCTGGGGCCAACGTCCTGACTTTC . TRBJ2-6 . TRBV28
CASRPDNRDGRGKSGYTEAFF TGTGCCAGCCGTCCAGACAACCGCGACGGCAGGGGGAAGAGTGGGTATACTGAAGCTTTCTTT . TRBJ1-1 . TRBV21-1
CASSLKSGEETQYF TGTGCCAGCAGTCTCAAATCGGGGGAAGAGACCCAGTACTTC . TRBJ2-5 . TRBV7-9
CASSTNRANYGYTF TGTGCCAGCAGCACAAACCGTGCTAACTATGGCTACACCTTC . TRBJ1-2 . TRBV5-6